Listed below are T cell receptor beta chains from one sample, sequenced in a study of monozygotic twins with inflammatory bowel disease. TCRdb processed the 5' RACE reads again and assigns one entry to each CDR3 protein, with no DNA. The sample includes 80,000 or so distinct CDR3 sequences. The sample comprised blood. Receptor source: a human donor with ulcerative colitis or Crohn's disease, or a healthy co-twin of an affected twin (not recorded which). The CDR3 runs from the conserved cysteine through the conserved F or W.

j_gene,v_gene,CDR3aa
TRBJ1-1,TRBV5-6,CASSGGAGMVEAFF
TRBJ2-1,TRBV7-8,CASSQQGRGFHEQFF
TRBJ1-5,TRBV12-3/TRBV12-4,CASSGPSRGQPQHF
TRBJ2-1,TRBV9,CASSGPRTGGPGSEQFF
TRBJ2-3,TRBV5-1,CASKRGVLAGTTDTQYF
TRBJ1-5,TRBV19,CASSIVGAASNQPQHF
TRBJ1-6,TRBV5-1,CASRDSLSSYNSPLHF
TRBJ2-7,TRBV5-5,CASSGTGDGYEQYF
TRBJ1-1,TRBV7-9,CASSFREKKAFF
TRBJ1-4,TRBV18,CASSPPGEKLFF
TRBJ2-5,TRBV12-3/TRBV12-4,CASNPKGLFAQETQYF
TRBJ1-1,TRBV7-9,CASSLGDRVSEAFF
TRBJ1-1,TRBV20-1,CSARRLYTEAFF
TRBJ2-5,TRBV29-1,CSDSVQETQYF
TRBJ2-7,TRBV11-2,CASSFQGAREQYF
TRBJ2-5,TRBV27,CASRRQDQETQYF
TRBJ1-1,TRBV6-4,CASSDGQRGSEAFF
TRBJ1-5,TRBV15,CATSRDGLGLNNQPQHF
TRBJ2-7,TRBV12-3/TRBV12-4,CASGGQGSYEQYF
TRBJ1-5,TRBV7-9,CASTLAGSNQPQHF
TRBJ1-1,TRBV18,CASSPMGQSLEAFF
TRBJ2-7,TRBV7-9,CASSSRGGSTYEQYF
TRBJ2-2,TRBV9,CASKTGTNTGELFF
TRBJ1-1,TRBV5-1,CASSLAGGFEAFF
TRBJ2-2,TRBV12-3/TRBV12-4,CASLKGGGTGELFF
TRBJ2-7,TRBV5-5,CASRFLYTNSYEQYF
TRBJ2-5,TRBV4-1,CASSPGRIQETQYF
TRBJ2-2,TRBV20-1,CSAQLRGETGELFF
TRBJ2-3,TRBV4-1,CASSQTSGGRASTDTQYF
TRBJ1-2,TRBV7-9,CASSSSGQHLDGYTF
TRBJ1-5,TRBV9,CASSTTGQGGQPQHF
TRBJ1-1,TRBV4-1,CASSHPRVAEAFF
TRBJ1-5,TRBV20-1,CSARDRDRRNQPQHF
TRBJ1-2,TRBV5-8,CASSYNYGYTF
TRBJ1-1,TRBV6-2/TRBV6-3,CASSNHRVNTEAFF
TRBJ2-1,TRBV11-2,CASSLEVGGSAWEQFF
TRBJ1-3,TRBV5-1,CASSLEGPGNTIYF
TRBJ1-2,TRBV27,CASTETPSTGKFGYTF
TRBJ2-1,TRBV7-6,CASSLRAGGHYNEQFF
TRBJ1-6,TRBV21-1,CASSKSSGDRYNSPLHF
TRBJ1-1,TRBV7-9,CASSARQNTEAFF
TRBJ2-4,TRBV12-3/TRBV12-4,CASSSRSLLAGASLGAKNIQYF
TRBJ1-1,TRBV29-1,CSVEDLIKKGVGTEAFF
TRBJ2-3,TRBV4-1,CASSQVGGGRGRTDTQYF
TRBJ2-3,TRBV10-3,CAISESTGSDTQYF
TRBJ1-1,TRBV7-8,CASSPRDQAFF
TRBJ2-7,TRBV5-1,CASSYDRTHSYEQYF
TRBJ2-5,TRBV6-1,CASSRSGTGYETQYF
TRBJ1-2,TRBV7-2,CASRPETGGRYGYTF
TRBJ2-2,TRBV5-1,CASSGGSNTGELFF
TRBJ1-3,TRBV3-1,CASSQGNSGNTIYF
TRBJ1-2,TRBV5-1,CASSLDNHYGYTF
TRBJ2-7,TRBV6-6,CASSRALSYEQYF